A selection of T cell receptor beta chains follows, all from one sample in a study of graft-versus-host responses after intestinal transplantation. Sequencing was performed with immunoSEQ multiplex PCR; in TCRdb, only in-frame clones are kept and a portion is missing. There are about 24,000 clones in the sample; approximately 85% occur only once, and more than 0.9% lies in the top ten. Source: PBMCs, taken approximately 450 days after intestinal transplant. Receptor source: a human patient who received an intestinal transplant, so some T cells may come from the graft donor. CDR3s leave out the opening cysteine and the closing phenylalanine or tryptophan. A D gene is named only where the DNA matches it firmly. Only part of the rows carry a size: once, few, many, or a class if the clone is expanded.

>TRBJ2-7|TRBV7-6|NA|NA|12
ASSLQGSPYEQY
>TRBJ2-7|TRBV19|TRBD1|NA|13
ASSRFAGTAYEQY
>TRBJ2-2|TRBV10-3|NA|NA|10
AISEDYGELF
>TRBJ2-1|TRBV18|TRBD2|NA|15
ASWGTSGTSSYNEQF
>TRBJ2-7|TRBV11-2|NA|NA|9
ASSSSVEQY
>TRBJ2-7|TRBV6-5|TRBD2|NA|12
ASSLTSVKKEQY
>TRBJ2-7|TRBV27|TRBD1|NA|13
ASSLSGTGSYEQY
>TRBJ2-7|TRBV11-2|NA|NA|8
KRGGYEQY
>TRBJ1-2|TRBV6-5|NA|once|11
ASSYVGSRGYT
>TRBJ1-2|TRBV4-2|TRBD1|NA|12
ASGPGGRGYGYT
>TRBJ2-5|TRBV7-9|NA|NA|13
ASSSAGRSRETQY
>TRBJ2-1|TRBV18|NA|NA|11
ASSPARSNEQF
>TRBJ1-2|TRBV19|TRBD1|once|13
ASSIDRGQGYGYT
>TRBJ2-3|TRBV19|NA|NA|13
ASSMVRTYTDTQY
>TRBJ2-1|TRBV9|NA|NA|12
ASSVGSFYNEQF
>TRBJ2-4|TRBV19|NA|NA|11
ASGDGAKNIQY
>TRBJ2-7|TRBV29-1|NA|NA|11
SVVPRYSYEQY
>TRBJ2-5|TRBV9|NA|NA|13
ASSVEGTEGETQY
>TRBJ1-1|TRBV13|TRBD1|NA|9
ASSQGAEAF
>TRBJ2-2|TRBV7-7|NA|NA|15
ASSLSLLAADTGELF
>TRBJ2-7|TRBV10-3|NA|NA|12
AISEPGFSYEQY
>TRBJ2-5|TRBV5-1|TRBD2|NA|15
ASSLVVGAGVEETQY
>TRBJ1-1|TRBV30|TRBD1|NA|12
AWSPGQLNTEAF
>TRBJ1-2|TRBV5-1|NA|few|11
ASSLDRNYGYT
>TRBJ2-6|TRBV7-8|NA|NA|16
ASSSATLPQSRANVLT
>TRBJ2-7|TRBV5-4|TRBD2|few|13
ASSPGLAGAYEQY
>TRBJ1-2|TRBV6-5|NA|NA|11
ASSAATSYGYT
>TRBJ1-1|TRBV6-1|NA|NA|12
ASSEVKGIGPAF
>TRBJ2-3|TRBV27|NA|NA|11
ASSLSGGDTQY
>TRBJ2-1|TRBV6-5|NA|NA|13
ASRSLGSVGNEQF
>TRBJ2-5|TRBV9|NA|NA|11
ASSVATQETQY
>TRBJ1-1|TRBV5-4|NA|once|11
ASSVDMNTEAF
>TRBJ2-1|TRBV5-8|NA|NA|9
ASRRYNEQF
>TRBJ2-7|TRBV6-5|TRBD2|NA|13
ASSPLAGGYYEQY
>TRBJ2-1|TRBV7-7|TRBD2|NA|12
ASSLAGSGNEQF
>TRBJ1-1|TRBV10-3|NA|once|13
AISAPDRRNTEAF
>TRBJ1-5|TRBV6-5|TRBD1|NA|10
ASSDQGATQH
>TRBJ2-1|TRBV10-3|NA|NA|12
AISAGELPNEQF
>TRBJ1-1|TRBV27|TRBD1|NA|11
ASSDRENTEAF
>TRBJ1-1|TRBV11-3|NA|NA|11
ASSLSKNTEAF
>TRBJ2-1|TRBV2|NA|NA|11
ASSDKGNNEQF
>TRBJ1-3|TRBV5-1|TRBD1|NA|12
ASSWQTGANTIY
>TRBJ1-4|TRBV9|NA|NA|12
ASSRLPREEKLF
>TRBJ1-2|TRBV2|NA|NA|12
ASRKTQGSEGYT
>TRBJ2-2|TRBV7-2|NA|NA|13
ASSPGPAFSGELF